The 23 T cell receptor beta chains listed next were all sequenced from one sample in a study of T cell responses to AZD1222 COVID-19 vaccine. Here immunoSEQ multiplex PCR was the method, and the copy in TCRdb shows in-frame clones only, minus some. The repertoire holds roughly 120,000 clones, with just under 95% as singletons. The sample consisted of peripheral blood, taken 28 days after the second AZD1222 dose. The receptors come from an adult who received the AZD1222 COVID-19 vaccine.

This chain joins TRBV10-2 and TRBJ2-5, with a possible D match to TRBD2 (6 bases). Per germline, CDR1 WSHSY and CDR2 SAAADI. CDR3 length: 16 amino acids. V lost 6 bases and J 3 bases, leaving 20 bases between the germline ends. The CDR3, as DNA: TGCGCCAGCAGCCCGGTTAGGAGGGGTTTTAAAGAGACCCAGTACTTC. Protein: CASSPVRRGFKETQYF.

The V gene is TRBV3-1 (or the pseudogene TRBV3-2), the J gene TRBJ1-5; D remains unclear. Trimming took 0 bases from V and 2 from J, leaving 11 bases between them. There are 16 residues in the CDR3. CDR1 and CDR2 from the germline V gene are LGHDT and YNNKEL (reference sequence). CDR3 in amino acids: CASSQEGTVGNQPQHF. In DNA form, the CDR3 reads TGTGCCAGCAGCCAAGAAGGAACAGTGGGCAATCAGCCCCAGCATTTT.

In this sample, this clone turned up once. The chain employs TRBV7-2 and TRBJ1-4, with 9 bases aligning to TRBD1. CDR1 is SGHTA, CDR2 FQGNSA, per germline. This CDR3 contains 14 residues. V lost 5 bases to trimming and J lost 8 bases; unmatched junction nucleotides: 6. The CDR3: CASSTRDRDEKLFF. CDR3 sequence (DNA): TGTGCCAGCAGCACCCGGGACAGGGACGAAAAACTGTTTTTT.

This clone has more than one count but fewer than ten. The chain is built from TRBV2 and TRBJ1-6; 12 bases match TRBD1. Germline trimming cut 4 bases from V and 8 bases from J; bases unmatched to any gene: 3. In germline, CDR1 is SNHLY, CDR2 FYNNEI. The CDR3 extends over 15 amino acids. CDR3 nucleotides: TGTGCCAGCAGTGGGGACAGGGGGCTAGATTCACCCCTCCACTTT. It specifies CASSGDRGLDSPLHF.

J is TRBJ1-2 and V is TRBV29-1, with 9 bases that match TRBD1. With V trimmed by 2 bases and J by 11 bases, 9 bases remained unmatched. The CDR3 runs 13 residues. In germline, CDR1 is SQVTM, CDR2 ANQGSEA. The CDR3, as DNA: TGCAGCGTTGAAAAGGGACAGGGAAAGTCATACACCTTC. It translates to CSVEKGQGKSYTF.

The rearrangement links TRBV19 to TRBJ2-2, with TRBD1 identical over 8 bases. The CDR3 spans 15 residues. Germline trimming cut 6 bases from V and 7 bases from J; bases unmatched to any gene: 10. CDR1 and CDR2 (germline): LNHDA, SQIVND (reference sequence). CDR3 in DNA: TGTGCCAGTAGCGTGCCAGGGGGCCGGGACGGGGAGCTGTTTTTT. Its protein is CASSVPGGRDGELFF.

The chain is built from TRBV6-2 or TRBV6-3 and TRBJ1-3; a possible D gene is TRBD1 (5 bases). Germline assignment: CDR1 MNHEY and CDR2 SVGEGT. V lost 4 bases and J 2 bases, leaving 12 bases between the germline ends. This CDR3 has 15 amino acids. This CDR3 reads CASSSQGRAGNTIYF. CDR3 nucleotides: TGTGCCAGCAGTTCGCAGGGTCGCGCTGGAAACACCATATATTTT.

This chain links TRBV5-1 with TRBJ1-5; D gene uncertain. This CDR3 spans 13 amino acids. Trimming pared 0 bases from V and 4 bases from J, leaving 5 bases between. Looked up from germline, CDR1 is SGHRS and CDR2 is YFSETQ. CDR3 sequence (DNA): TGCGCCAGCAGCTTGGACGGAAATCAGCCCCAGCATTTT. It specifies CASSLDGNQPQHF.

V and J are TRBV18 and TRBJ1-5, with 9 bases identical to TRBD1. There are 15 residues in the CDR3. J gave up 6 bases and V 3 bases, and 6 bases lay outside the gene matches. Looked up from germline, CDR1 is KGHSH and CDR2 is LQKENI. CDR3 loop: CASSPLGTGSQPQHF. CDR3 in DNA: TGTGCCAGCTCACCCTTGGGGACAGGGAGTCAGCCCCAGCATTTT.

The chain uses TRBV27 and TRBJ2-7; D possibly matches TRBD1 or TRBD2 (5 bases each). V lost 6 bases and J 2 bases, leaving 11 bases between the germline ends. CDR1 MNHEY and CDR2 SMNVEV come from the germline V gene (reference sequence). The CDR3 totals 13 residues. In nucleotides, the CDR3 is TGTGCCAGCAGCAGGGACGGTCCCTACGAGCAGTACTTC. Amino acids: CASSRDGPYEQYF.

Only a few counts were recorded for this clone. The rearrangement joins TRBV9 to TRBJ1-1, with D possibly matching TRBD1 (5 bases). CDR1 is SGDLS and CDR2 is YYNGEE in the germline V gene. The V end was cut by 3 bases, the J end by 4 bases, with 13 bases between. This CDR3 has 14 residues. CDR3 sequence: CASSGGDVGTEAFF. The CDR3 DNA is TGTGCCAGCAGCGGGGGGGATGTGGGCACTGAAGCTTTCTTT. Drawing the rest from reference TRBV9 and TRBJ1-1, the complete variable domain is DSGVTQTPKHLITATGQRVTLRCSPRSGDLSVYWYQQSLDQGLQFLIQYYNGEERAKGNILERFSAQQFPDLHSELNLSSLELGDSALYFCASSGGDVGTEAFFGQGTRLTVV.

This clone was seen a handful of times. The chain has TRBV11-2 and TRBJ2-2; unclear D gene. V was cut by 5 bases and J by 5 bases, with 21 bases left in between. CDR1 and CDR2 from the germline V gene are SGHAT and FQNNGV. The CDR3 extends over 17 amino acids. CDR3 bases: TGTGCCAGCAGCCCGCCGTCGAGATTGAGGACGACCGGGGAGCTGTTTTTT. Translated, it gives CASSPPSRLRTTGELFF.

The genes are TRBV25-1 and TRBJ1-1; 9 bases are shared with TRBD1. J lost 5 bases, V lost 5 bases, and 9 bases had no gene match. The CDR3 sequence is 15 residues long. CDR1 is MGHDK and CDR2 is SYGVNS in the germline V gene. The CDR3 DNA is TGTGCCAGCAGTTCGCCGACAGGGGGGTTTACTGAAGCTTTCTTT. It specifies CASSSPTGGFTEAFF. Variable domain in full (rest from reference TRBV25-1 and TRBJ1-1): EADIYQTPRYLVIGTGKKITLECSQTMGHDKMYWYQQDPGMELHLIHYSYGVNSTEKGDLSSESTVSRIRTEHFPLTLESARPSHTSQYLCASSSPTGGFTEAFFGQGTRLTVV.

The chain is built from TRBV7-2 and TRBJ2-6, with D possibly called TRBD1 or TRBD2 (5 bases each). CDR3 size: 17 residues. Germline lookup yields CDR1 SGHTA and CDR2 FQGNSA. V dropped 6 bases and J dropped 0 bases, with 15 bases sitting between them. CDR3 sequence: CASSRDGSYSGANVLTF. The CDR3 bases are TGTGCCAGCAGTCGGGACGGTTCCTACTCTGGGGCCAACGTCCTGACTTTC.

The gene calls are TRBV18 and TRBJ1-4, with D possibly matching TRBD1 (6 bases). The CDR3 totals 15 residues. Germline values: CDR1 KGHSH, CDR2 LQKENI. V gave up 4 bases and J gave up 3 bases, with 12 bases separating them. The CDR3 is CASSLPGHPNEKLFF. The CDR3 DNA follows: TGTGCCAGCTCACTTCCGGGACACCCTAATGAAAAACTGTTTTTT.

The CDR3 sequence is CASSQLGQAKNIQYF. As DNA, the CDR3 is TGTGCCAGCAGTCAGCTGGGACAAGCCAAAAACATTCAGTACTTC. This chain links TRBV6-5 with TRBJ2-4; weak D call: TRBD1 (6 bases). The CDR3 has 15 residues. The germline CDR1 and CDR2 sequences are MNHEY and SVGAGI. Trimming pared 5 bases from V and 0 bases from J, leaving 11 bases between.

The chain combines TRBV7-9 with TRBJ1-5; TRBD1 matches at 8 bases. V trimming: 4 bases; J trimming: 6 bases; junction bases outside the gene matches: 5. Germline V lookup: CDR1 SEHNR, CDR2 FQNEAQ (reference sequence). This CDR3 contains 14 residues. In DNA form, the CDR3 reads TGTGCCAGCAGCTCAGGGGGCGCTTCTCAGCCCCAGCATTTT. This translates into CASSSGGASQPQHF. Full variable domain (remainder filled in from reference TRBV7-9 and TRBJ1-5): DTGVSQNPRHKITKRGQNVTFRCDPISEHNRLYWYRQTLGQGPEFLTYFQNEAQLEKSRLLSDRFSAERPKGSFSTLEIQRTEQGDSAMYLCASSSGGASQPQHFGDGTRLSIL.

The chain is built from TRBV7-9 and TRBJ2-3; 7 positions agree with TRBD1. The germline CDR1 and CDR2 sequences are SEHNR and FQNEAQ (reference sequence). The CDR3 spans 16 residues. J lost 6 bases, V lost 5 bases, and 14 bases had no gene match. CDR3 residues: CASSRSQGFPWDTQYF. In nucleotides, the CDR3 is TGTGCCAGCAGCAGATCACAGGGGTTTCCTTGGGATACGCAGTATTTT.

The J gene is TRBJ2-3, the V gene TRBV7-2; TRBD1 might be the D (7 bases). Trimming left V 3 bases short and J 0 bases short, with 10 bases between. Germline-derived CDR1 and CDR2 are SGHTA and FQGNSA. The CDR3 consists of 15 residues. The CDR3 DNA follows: TGTGCCAGCAGCTTCAGGGGGGCTAGCACAGATACGCAGTATTTT. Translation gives CASSFRGASTDTQYF. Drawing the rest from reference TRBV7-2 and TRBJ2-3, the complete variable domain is GAGVSQSPSNKVTEKGKDVELRCDPISGHTALYWYRQSLGQGLEFLIYFQGNSAPDKSGLPSDRFSAERTGGSVSTLTIQRTQQEDSAVYLCASSFRGASTDTQYFGPGTRLTVL.

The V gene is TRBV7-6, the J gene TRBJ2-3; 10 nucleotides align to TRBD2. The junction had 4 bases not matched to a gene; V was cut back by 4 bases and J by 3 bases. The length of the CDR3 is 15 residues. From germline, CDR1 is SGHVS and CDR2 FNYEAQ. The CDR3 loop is CASSSLAGATDTQYF. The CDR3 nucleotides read TGTGCCAGCAGCTCTCTAGCGGGGGCAACAGATACGCAGTATTTT. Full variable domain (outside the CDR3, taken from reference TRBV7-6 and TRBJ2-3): GAGVSQSPRYKVTKRGQDVALRCDPISGHVSLYWYRQALGQGPEFLTYFNYEAQQDKSGLPNDRFSAERPEGSISTLTIQRTEQRDSAMYRCASSSLAGATDTQYFGPGTRLTVL.

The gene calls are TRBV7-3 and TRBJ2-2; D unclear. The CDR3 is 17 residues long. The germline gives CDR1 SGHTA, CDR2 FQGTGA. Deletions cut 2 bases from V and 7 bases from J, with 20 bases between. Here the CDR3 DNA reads TGTGCCAGCAGCTTACATTCCGACCCTCGCTCTGGCGGGGAGCTGTTTTTT. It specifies CASSLHSDPRSGGELFF.

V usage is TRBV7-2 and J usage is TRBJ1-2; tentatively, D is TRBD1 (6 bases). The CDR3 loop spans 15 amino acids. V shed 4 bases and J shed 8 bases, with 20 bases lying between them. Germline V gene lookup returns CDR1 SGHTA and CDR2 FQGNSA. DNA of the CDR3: TGTGCCAGCAGCTCCCCCCGGCAGGGGATGGGGGGCTACACCTTC. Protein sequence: CASSSPRQGMGGYTF.

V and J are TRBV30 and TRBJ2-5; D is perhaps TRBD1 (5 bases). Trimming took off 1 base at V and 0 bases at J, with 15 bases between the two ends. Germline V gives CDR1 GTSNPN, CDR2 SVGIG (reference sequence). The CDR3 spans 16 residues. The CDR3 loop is CAWSEQPDKYQETQYF. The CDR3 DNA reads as TGTGCCTGGAGTGAGCAACCGGACAAGTACCAAGAGACCCAGTACTTC.